The sequence of this T cell receptor beta chain was determined in a study of blood T cells in healthy people across ages. Study-wide results and limits: TCR beta diversity, measured per million T cells, fell in a roughly linear way with age.

Primed by a sample-barcoded 5' primer and a J-beta primer mix, a second PCR proceeded for about 7 to 11 cycles. TCRdb re-analysed the 5' RACE reads in MiXCR, keeping a single row per CDR3 protein. The sample shows 1.6 million or so distinct CDR3 sequences, roughly 32% of them seen only once. Worth noting for this clonotype: Its antigen is not known. The conserved closing phenylalanine or tryptophan is absent in this CDR3, likely reflecting a read error.

The sequencing sample was made of blood. The sequence derives from a woman aged 25 to 39 in good health.

As DNA, the CDR3 is TGTGCCAGCAGCTTACTCGGGCAGGGACATGGCTACACCCTC. It encodes CASSLLGQGHGYTL. This chain connects TRBV7-9 to TRBJ1-2; possible D gene TRBD1, 5 bases. The CDR3 contains 14 residues. The germline CDR1 and CDR2 sequences are SEHNR and FQNEAQ (reference sequence). V lost 2 bases to trimming and J lost 6 bases, with 13 bases between them.